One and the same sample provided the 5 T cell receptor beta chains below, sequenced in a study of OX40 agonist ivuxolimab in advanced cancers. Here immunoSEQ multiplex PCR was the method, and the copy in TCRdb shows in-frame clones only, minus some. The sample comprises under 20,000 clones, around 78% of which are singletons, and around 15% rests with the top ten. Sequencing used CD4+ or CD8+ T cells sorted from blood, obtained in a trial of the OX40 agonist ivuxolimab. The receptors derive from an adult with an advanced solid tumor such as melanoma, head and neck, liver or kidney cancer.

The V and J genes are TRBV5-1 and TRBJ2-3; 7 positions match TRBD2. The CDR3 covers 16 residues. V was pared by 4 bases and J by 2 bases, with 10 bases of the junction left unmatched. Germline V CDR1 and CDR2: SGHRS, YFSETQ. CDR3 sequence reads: CASSPGGGTLTDTQYF. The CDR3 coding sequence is TGCGCCAGCAGCCCGGGAGGAGGAACCCTCACAGATACGCAGTATTTT.

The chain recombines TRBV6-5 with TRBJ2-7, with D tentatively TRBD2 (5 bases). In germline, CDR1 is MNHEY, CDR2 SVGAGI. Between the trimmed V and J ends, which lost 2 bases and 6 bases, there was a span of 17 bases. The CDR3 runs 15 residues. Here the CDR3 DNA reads TGTGCCAGCAGTTACAGTTCGGGGTCCTCCAGCGAGCAGTACTTC. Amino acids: CASSYSSGSSSEQYF.

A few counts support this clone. CDR3: CASSSPLNEQYF. CDR3 sequence (DNA): TGTGCCAGCAGTTCCCCGTTAAACGAGCAGTACTTC. V usage is TRBV27 and J usage is TRBJ2-7; D not certain. V was trimmed by 4 bases and J by 5 bases, leaving 9 bases between them. The CDR3 is 12 amino acids. Germline V gives CDR1 MNHEY, CDR2 SMNVEV (reference sequence).

The CDR3 protein is CASSGLDIQYF. CDR3 sequence (DNA): TGTGCCAGCTCGGGGTTGGACATTCAGTACTTC. The chain combines TRBV18 with TRBJ2-4; the D is unclear. Per the germline V gene, CDR1 is KGHSH and CDR2 is LQKENI. V shed 6 bases and J shed 8 bases, with 8 bases lying between them. This CDR3 comprises 11 residues. Filled out from reference TRBV18 and TRBJ2-4, the complete variable domain reads NAGVMQNPRHLVRRRGQEARLRCSPMKGHSHVYWYRQLPEEGLKFMVYLQKENIIDESGMPKERFSAEFPKEGPSILRIQQVVRGDSAAYFCASSGLDIQYFGAGTRLSVL.

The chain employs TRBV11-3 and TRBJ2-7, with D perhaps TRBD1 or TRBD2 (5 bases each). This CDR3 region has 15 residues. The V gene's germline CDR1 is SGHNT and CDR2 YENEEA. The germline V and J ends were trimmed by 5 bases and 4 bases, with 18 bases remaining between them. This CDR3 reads CASSLRDLNRYEQYF. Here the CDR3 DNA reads TGTGCCAGCAGCCTCCGGGACCTAAATCGATACGAGCAGTACTTC.